Detailed here is one TCR beta chain. The antigen remains undetermined. Peripheral blood, about 9.4 milliliters per donor, was collected. For the second PCR, which ran for about 7 to 11 cycles, a sample-barcoded 5' primer and a J-beta primer mix were used. Through a template-switch adaptor with 12 random nucleotides, each cDNA molecule received a tag. TCRdb reprocessed the 5' RACE reads with MiXCR, giving one entry per CDR3 protein. The sample contains 650,000 to 950,000 distinct CDR3 sequences, roughly 44% of which appear only once. These data originate in a study of blood T cells in healthy people across ages. Study-level points and caveats: Possibly, changes in expanded clonotypes were confounded because donor CMV status was unknown.

The CDR3 spans 14 residues. J gave up 7 bases and V 2 bases, and 7 bases lay outside the gene matches. Germline V gives CDR1 GTSNPN, CDR2 SVGIG (reference sequence). The sample consisted of blood. The TCR sequence derives from a man aged 55 to 70 in good health. V usage is TRBV30 and J usage is TRBJ2-1; 8 nucleotides line up with TRBD2. The CDR3 DNA is TGTGCCTGGAGTTCCGGGACTAGGCGGAATGAGCAGTTCTTC. This sequence encodes CAWSSGTRRNEQFF.